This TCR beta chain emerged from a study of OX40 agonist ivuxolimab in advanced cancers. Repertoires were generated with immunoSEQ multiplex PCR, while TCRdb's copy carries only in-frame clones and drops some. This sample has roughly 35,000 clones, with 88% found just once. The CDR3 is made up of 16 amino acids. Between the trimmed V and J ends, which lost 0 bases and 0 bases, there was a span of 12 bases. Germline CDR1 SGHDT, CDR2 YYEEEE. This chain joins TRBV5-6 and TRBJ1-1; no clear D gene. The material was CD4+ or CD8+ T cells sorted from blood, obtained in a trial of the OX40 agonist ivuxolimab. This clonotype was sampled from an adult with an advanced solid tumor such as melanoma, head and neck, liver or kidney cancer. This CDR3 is CASSLAWEHMNTEAFF. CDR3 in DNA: TGTGCCAGCAGCTTGGCCTGGGAGCACATGAACACTGAAGCTTTCTTT.